This T cell receptor beta chain was profiled in a study of blood T cell repertoires in COVID-19. On the study more broadly: T cells, B-cell-depleted T cells, or PBMCs supplied cDNA or gDNA.

Under the authors' procedure: By means of reference gene primer amplification, nucleated cell counts were estimated. Libraries were prepared by immunoSEQ multiplex PCR; TCRdb keeps only in-frame clonotypes and omits some of them. The V and J calls and clone size are taken from that table; D and trimming were inferred from the DNA. This sample carries 70,000 or so clones, 75% to 90% of them seen once, and the ten largest clones take 16%. Germline V gene data show CDR1 as SGHNT and CDR2 as YYREEE (reference sequence). The CDR3 is 14 amino acids. V lost 4 bases and J 1 base, leaving 12 bases between the germline ends.

Sequencing was carried out using peripheral blood. This sequence joins TRBV5-4 and TRBJ2-7, with D unresolved. The TCR sequence derives from a middle-aged man with COVID-19, enrolled during active disease. CDR3 region: CASSKPERSYEQYF. Written as DNA, the CDR3 is TGTGCCAGCAGCAAACCCGAGAGGTCCTACGAGCAGTACTTC.